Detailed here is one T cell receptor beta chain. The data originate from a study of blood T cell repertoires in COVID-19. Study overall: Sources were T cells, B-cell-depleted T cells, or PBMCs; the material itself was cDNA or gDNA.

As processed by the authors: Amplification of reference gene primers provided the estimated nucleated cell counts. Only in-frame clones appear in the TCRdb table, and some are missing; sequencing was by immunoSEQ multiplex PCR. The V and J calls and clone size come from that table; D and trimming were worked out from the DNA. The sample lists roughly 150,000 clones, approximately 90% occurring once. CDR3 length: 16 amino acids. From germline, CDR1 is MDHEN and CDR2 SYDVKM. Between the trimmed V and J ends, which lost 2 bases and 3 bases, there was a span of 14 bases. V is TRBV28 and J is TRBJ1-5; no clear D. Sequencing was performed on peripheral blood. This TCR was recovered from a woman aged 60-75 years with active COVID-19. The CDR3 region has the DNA TGTGCCAGCAGTTTACACTACGGGAGAGACAATCAGCCCCAGCATTTT. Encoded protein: CASSLHYGRDNQPQHF. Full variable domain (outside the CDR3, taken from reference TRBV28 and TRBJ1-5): DVKVTQSSRYLVKRTGEKVFLECVQDMDHENMFWYRQDPGLGLRLIYFSYDVKMKEKGDIPEGYSVSREKKERFSLILESASTNQTSMYLCASSLHYGRDNQPQHFGDGTRLSIL.